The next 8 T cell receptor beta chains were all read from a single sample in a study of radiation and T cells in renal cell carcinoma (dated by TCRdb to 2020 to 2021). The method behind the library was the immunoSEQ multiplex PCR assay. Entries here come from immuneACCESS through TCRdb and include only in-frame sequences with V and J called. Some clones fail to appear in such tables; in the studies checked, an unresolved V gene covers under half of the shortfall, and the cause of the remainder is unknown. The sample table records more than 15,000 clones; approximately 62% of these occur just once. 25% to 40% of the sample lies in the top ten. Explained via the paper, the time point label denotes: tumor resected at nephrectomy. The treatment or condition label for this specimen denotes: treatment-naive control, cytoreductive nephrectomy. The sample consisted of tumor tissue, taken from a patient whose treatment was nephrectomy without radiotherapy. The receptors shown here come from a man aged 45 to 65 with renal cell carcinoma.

The CDR3 spells CASSSRDRGQSSYNSPLHF. As DNA, the CDR3 is TGCGCCAGCAGCTCCCGCGACAGGGGCCAAAGCTCCTATAATTCACCCCTCCACTTT. This rearrangement joins TRBV5-1 to TRBJ1-6; 8 bases align to TRBD1. V shed 3 bases, J shed 0 bases, and the junction held 11 bases outside the gene matches. The length of the CDR3 is 19 residues. Per the germline V gene, CDR1 is SGHRS and CDR2 is YFSETQ.

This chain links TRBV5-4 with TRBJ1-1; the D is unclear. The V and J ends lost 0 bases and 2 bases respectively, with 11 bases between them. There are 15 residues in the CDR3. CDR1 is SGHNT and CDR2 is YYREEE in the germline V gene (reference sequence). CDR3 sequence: CASSLEAAFNTEAFF. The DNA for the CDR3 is TGTGCCAGCAGCTTGGAGGCAGCGTTTAACACTGAAGCTTTCTTT. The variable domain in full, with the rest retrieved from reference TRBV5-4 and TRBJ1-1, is ETGVTQSPTHLIKTRGQQVTLRCSSQSGHNTVSWYQQALGQGPQFIFQYYREEENGRGNFPPRFSGLQFPNYSSELNVNALELDDSALYLCASSLEAAFNTEAFFGQGTRLTVV.

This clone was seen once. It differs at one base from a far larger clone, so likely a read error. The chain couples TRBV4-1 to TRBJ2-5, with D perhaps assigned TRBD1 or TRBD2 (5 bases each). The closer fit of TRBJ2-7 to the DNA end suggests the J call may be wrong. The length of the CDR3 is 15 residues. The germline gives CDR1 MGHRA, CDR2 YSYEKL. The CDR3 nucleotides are TGCGCCAGCAGCCCCTCCGGGACGGTCTCCTACGAGCAGTACTTC. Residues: CASSPSGTVSYEQYF.

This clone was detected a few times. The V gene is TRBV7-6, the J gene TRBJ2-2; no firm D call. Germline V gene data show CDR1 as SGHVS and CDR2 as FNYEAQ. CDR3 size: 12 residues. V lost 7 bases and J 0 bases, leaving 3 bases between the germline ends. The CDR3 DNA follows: TGTGCCAGCAACTCGAACACCGGGGAGCTGTTTTTT. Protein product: CASNSNTGELFF. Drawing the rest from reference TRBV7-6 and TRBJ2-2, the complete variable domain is GAGVSQSPRYKVTKRGQDVALRCDPISGHVSLYWYRQALGQGPEFLTYFNYEAQQDKSGLPNDRFSAERPEGSISTLTIQRTEQRDSAMYRCASNSNTGELFFGEGSRLTVL.

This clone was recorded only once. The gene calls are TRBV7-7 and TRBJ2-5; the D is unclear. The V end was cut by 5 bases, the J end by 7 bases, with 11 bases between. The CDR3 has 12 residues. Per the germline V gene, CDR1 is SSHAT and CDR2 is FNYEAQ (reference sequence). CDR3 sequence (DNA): TGTGCCAGCAGCCAGGTCCCAGGGACCCAGTACTTC. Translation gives CASSQVPGTQYF.

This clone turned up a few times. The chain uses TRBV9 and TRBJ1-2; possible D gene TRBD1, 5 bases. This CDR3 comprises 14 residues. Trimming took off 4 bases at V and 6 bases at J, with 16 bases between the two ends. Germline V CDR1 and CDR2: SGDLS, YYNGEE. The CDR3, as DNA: TGTGCCAGCAGCCTCGCCTCAGGGCTAGATGGCTACACCTTC. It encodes CASSLASGLDGYTF.

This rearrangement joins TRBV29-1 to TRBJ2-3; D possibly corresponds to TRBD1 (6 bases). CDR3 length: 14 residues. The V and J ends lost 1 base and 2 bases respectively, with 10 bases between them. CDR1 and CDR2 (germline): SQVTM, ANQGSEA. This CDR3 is CSVEGQGFTDTQYF. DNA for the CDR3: TGCAGCGTTGAAGGTCAGGGGTTCACAGATACGCAGTATTTT.

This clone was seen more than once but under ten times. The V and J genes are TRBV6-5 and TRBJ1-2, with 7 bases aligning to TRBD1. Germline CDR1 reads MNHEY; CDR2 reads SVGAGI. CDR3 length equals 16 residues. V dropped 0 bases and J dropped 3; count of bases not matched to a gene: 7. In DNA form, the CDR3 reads TGTGCCAGCAGTTACTCTCGACAGGGACTCCACTATGGCTACACCTTC. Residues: CASSYSRQGLHYGYTF.